This entry features one TCR beta chain sequence. Its cognate antigen has yet to be identified. No base qualities exist here, and no much larger clone lies one base off it. For the CD8 naive samples, CD45RO-negative cells were positively selected for CCR7, yielding a CD45RA+CCR7+ population from which TemRA cells were excluded. The donors were healthy, HIV-negative adults with no recently reported acute infections or vaccinations. All donors were Caucasian adults living in Nashville, Tennessee, USA. After blood collection by leukapheresis, PBMCs were isolated using Ficoll-Histopaque density gradient centrifugation and then cryopreserved in the vapor phase of liquid nitrogen. Analytical flow cytometry was used to check the purity and quantity of each magnetically sorted T cell population. Each sorted fraction had its genomic DNA isolated and then quantified by UV absorbance on a Nanodrop 2000c. This record belongs to a study of shared clonotypes between healthy human individuals (dated by TCRdb to 2019 to 2021). With regard to the full study: The cohort included three men and a couple of women between 18 and 49 years of age. For each donor, CD4 naive and CD4 memory were each run on three plates, CD8 naive on two plates, and CD8 memory on one plate. To estimate repertoire size and how much clonotypes are shared between individuals, the study performed deep sequencing of blood TCR repertoires from roughly five healthy adults. Different laboratories and diverse techniques were used to prepare libraries and sequence TCR repertoires, to increase sequencing depth and limit assay-specific biases. Each donor's leukapheresis produced roughly between about 0.8 and 8.9 billion PBMCs. On the study overall, not on this receptor specifically: Across a few donors, approximately 5% of naive CD4, around 3.3% of naive CD8, 2% to 2.5% of memory CD4, and 0.4% of memory CD8 clonotypes were shared. Pairwise subsampling led to the expectation that sequencing depth would affect the degree of clonotype sharing among donors. Because the study included a small number of donors, the genetic and exposure-history diversity represented was limited. Estimated clonotype richness was generally larger for naive than for memory subsets. Compared with non-shared clonotypes, clonotypes shared by all four sorted-subset donors had higher generation probabilities. Incomplete sequencing was indicated by rarefaction of sorted-subset datasets, despite the large sequencing depth. Sampling was restricted to blood, and TCR repertoires in tissues likely differ from the TCR repertoires found in blood.

Using the deep immunoSEQ assay, TCR CDR3 regions were amplified from genomic DNA by multiplex PCR. Genomic DNA extracted from each cell subset was distributed evenly over all wells of several immunoSEQ 96-well plates, and each plate served as one replicate. For sorted subsets, each replicate PCR was loaded with around 200 ng genomic DNA, equivalent to about 30,000 T cell genomes. Purified libraries were quantified with a Qubit 3.0 fluorometer, sized on a Bioanalyzer 2100, and re-quantified with the KAPA Library Quantification kit. Every immunoSEQ 96-well plate was sequenced on a dedicated single-read 150-cycle Illumina NextSeq 550 flow cell. Per the source publication's procedure: Because the immunoSEQ output held only junctional sequences and lacked quality scores, the filtering could not match the filtering applied to full-length reads. Sequences were annotated with PyIR, a Python wrapper for IgBLAST v1.9, and V/J genes and CDR3 were assigned using IMGT germline references. Reads with weak V/J assignments (E-value above 1e-6), missing CDR3, stop codons, out-of-frame junctions, or ambiguous translated residues were removed. V3J clonotypes were defined as sequences sharing the same inferred V gene, J gene, and CDR3 amino acid sequence. To compute the percentage overlap between repertoires, the number of shared unique clonotypes was divided by the size of the smaller repertoire. Repertoire richness was assessed with RTK rarefaction, the Chao1 estimator, and Recon v2.1 estimates of unobserved clonotypes. Generation probabilities were computed with OLGA for all TCRbeta clonotypes obtained by the gDNA method from four donors. TCRdb took this table from immuneACCESS and kept in-frame rearrangements with V and J called. Such tables lack part of the clones; where checked against another copy, unresolved V genes explain under half of the gap, and the rest is unexplained. The V and J calls and the clone size are those of that table, but D and trimming were determined from the DNA. For this sample the table gives 2 million or so clones, of which over 85% were detected only once. The ten most abundant clones make up around 1.1% of the sample.

The germline V gene specifies SGHVS as CDR1 and FQNEAQ as CDR2. The CDR3 holds 14 amino acids from the cysteine to the phenylalanine. The only DNA kept is the CDR3, 42 bases in frame from the first base. V is shortened by 5 bases, J by 6 bases, and the region joining them spans 16 bases. Sequenced input: naive CD8+ T cells sorted from blood. The cell subset or site label here, explained by the study, means: CD45RA+CCR7+. The clonotype comes from a man younger than 35 in good health. The chain is assembled from TRBV7-8 and TRBJ1-1, with the D gene not clear enough to name. The CDR3 in this case is CASSPDPFSPEAFF. The nucleotides are TGTGCCAGCAGCCCTGATCCGTTTTCGCCTGAAGCTTTCTTT.